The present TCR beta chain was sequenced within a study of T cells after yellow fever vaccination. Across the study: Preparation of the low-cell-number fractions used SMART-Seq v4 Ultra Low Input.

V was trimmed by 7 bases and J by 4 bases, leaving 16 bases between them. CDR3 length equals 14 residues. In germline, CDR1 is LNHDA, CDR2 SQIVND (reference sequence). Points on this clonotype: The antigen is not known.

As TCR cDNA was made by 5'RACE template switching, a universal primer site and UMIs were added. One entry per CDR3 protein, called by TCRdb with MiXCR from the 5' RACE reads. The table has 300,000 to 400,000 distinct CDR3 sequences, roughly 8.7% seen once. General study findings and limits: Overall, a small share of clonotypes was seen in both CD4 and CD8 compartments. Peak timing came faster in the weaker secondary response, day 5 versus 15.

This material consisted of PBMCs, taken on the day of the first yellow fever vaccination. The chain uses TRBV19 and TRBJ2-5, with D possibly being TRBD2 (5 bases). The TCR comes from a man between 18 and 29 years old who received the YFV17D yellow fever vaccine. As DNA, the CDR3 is TGTGCCAGTACTAAAAGCGGAGCCCTAGAGACCCAGTACTTC. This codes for CASTKSGALETQYF.